A single sample is the source of the 14 T cell receptor beta chains below, sequenced in a study of response to subunit inactivated influenza vaccine. TCRdb called the RT-PCR reads again in MiXCR, with one record for every CDR3 protein. The sample shows 500,000 to 750,000 distinct CDR3 sequences, around 15% of them seen only once. This sample comprised PBMCs from blood, obtained 11 to 12 days after vaccination. Every receptor here comes from a man aged 50 to 59 who received an inactivated influenza vaccine.

A few counts support this clonotype. This sequence joins TRBV2 and TRBJ2-7, with a tentative D call TRBD1 (6 bases). This CDR3 region has 15 residues. Trimming removed 0 bases from V and 2 bases from J, with 11 bases in between. Germline V gives CDR1 SNHLY, CDR2 FYNNEI. This CDR3 is CASSEAGRGTYEQYF. DNA for the CDR3: TGTGCCAGCAGTGAAGCGGGCAGGGGAACCTACGAGCAGTACTTC.

This clonotype has just a few counts. The rearrangement joins TRBV3-1 to TRBJ1-1; no clear D. CDR1 and CDR2 (germline): LGHDT, YNNKEL (reference sequence). CDR3 length: 15 residues. V was trimmed by 0 bases and J by 1 base, leaving 9 bases between them. The CDR3 bases are TGTGCCAGCAGCCAAGAATCCGGCGGGAACACTGAAGCTTTCTTT. This codes for CASSQESGGNTEAFF. The full variable domain, with the rest looked up from reference TRBV3-1 and TRBJ1-1, is DTAVSQTPKYLVTQMGNDKSIKCEQNLGHDTMYWYKQDSKKFLKIMFSYNNKELIINETVPNRFSPKSPDKAHLNLHINSLELGDSAVYFCASSQESGGNTEAFFGQGTRLTVV.

This rearrangement joins TRBV7-2 to TRBJ2-7, with D possibly being TRBD1 (6 bases). V gave up 0 bases and J gave up 2 bases, with 11 bases separating them. The CDR3 is made up of 15 amino acids. Germline CDR1 and CDR2: SGHTA and FQGNSA. The CDR3 nucleotides read TGTGCCAGCAGCTTAGCAAGCAGGGGCCCCTACGAGCAGTACTTC. Protein product: CASSLASRGPYEQYF. The variable domain in full, with the rest retrieved from reference TRBV7-2 and TRBJ2-7, is GAGVSQSPSNKVTEKGKDVELRCDPISGHTALYWYRQSLGQGLEFLIYFQGNSAPDKSGLPSDRFSAERTGGSVSTLTIQRTQQEDSAVYLCASSLASRGPYEQYFGPGTRLTVT.

This clonotype came up a few times. The chain recombines TRBV12-3 or TRBV12-4 with TRBJ1-3; D call uncertain. V lost 7 bases, J lost 4 bases, and 14 bases lay in between. This CDR3 is 14 amino acids long. The CDR3 loop reads CASKPEESGNTIYF. CDR3 in DNA: TGTGCCAGCAAACCGGAAGAGTCAGGAAACACCATATATTTT.

The CDR3 is CSARFPLGNTGELFF. In nucleotides, the CDR3 is TGCAGTGCTAGGTTCCCTCTGGGCAACACCGGGGAGCTGTTTTTT. The V and J genes are TRBV20-1 and TRBJ2-2; no clear D gene. Trimming shortened V by 3 bases and J by 2 bases, and 13 bases separated the two germline ends. Looked up from germline, CDR1 is DFQATT and CDR2 is SNEGSKA (reference sequence). This CDR3 is built from 15 residues.

V is TRBV30 and J is TRBJ2-2; 7 bases map to TRBD1. Germline V gene sequence: CDR1 GTSNPN, CDR2 SVGIG (reference sequence). V trimming: 5 bases; J trimming: 6 bases; junction bases outside the gene matches: 3. The CDR3 spans 12 residues. The CDR3 reads CAWDRVAGELFF. The CDR3 bases are TGTGCCTGGGACAGGGTGGCCGGGGAGCTGTTTTTT. Full variable domain (outside the CDR3, taken from reference TRBV30 and TRBJ2-2): SQTIHQWPATLVQPVGSPLSLECTVEGTSNPNLYWYRQAAGRGLQLLFYSVGIGQISSEVPQNLSASRPQDRQFILSSKKLLLSDSGFYLCAWDRVAGELFFGEGSRLTVL.

The chain combines TRBV15 with TRBJ2-5, with 10 bases identical to TRBD2. This CDR3 is 17 amino acids long. Germline CDR1 LNHNV, CDR2 YYDKDF (reference sequence). V shed 0 bases, J shed 1 base, and the junction held 5 bases outside the gene matches. CDR3: CATSREGASGGQETQYF. The CDR3, as DNA: TGTGCCACCAGCAGAGAGGGTGCTAGCGGGGGCCAAGAGACCCAGTACTTC.

This clonotype appeared a few times. The chain joins TRBV6-2 or TRBV6-3 to TRBJ1-2; tentatively, D is TRBD1 (5 bases). Trimming shortened V by 6 bases and J by 5 bases, and 19 bases separated the two germline ends. The CDR3 extends over 15 amino acids. CDR1 and CDR2 from the germline V gene are MNHEY and SVGEGT. The DNA of the CDR3 is TGTGCCAGCAGAACTATCTGGGACGGCAAATATGGCTACACCTTC. This sequence encodes CASRTIWDGKYGYTF.

This clonotype was counted only a few times. V and J are TRBV20-1 and TRBJ2-7; D is perhaps TRBD2 (6 bases). Trimming left V 6 bases short and J 4 bases short, with 13 bases between. Germline CDR1 DFQATT, CDR2 SNEGSKA (reference sequence). The CDR3 spans 12 residues. The CDR3 bases are TGCAGTGCCACCGGCGGGACTTACGAGCAGTACTTC. This codes for CSATGGTYEQYF.

V is TRBV20-1 and J is TRBJ2-2; D ambiguous. V was cut by 4 bases and J by 4 bases, with 10 bases left in between. Germline CDR1 reads DFQATT; CDR2 reads SNEGSKA (reference sequence). The CDR3 is made up of 13 amino acids. The CDR3 region is CSANRASTGELFF. The CDR3, as DNA: TGCAGTGCTAACCGGGCCAGCACCGGGGAGCTGTTTTTT.

This clonotype was detected ten times or more. The chain links TRBV6-5 to TRBJ2-3; TRBD1 aligns across 9 bases. Germline-derived CDR1 and CDR2 are MNHEY and SVGAGI. With 0 bases clipped from V and 2 bases from J, the junction kept 9 bases outside the gene matches. This CDR3 contains 18 residues. The CDR3 bases are TGTGCCAGCAGTTACTCAATCGGGACAGGGAGGGCCACAGATACGCAGTATTTT. This gives the protein CASSYSIGTGRATDTQYF.

This clonotype was recorded once. J is TRBJ1-5 and V is TRBV4-2; TRBD1 agrees at 7 bases. The DNA end is a closer match to TRBJ2-3, so the J assignment may be wrong. The CDR3 runs 16 residues. CDR1 is LGHNA and CDR2 is YNFKEQ in the germline V gene. The CDR3 DNA reads as TGTGCCAGCAGCCAAGAGCCGGGACAGCCAAATCAGCCCCAGTATTTT. This codes for CASSQEPGQPNQPQYF.

This chain joins TRBV28 and TRBJ2-1; tentative D call: TRBD2 (5 bases). Germline loops: CDR1 MDHEN, CDR2 SYDVKM. Trimming took off 7 bases at V and 11 bases at J, with 18 bases between the two ends. The CDR3 runs 13 residues. The CDR3 DNA follows: TGTGCCAGCAAGTCGCGGGCAGACGCCAAGCAGTTCTTC. This encodes CASKSRADAKQFF.

This clonotype appeared a few times. The chain uses TRBV3-1 and TRBJ2-1; TRBD2 matches at 7 bases. CDR3 length: 16 amino acids. Unmatched junction bases numbered 12, after V lost 5 bases and J lost 5 bases. Looked up from germline, CDR1 is LGHDT and CDR2 is YNNKEL (reference sequence). Here the CDR3 reads CASSSRRTSAHNEQFF. In nucleotides, the CDR3 is TGTGCCAGCAGCTCTCGGCGTACTAGCGCCCACAATGAGCAGTTCTTC.